These 2 T cell receptor beta chains share one sample of origin, sequenced in a study of blood T cell repertoires in COVID-19 (dated by TCRdb to 2018 to 2021). Library preparation was by the immunoSEQ multiplex PCR assay. In TCRdb, the immuneACCESS table is reduced to in-frame sequences with V and J assigned. These tables do not hold every clone; where another copy was compared, an unresolved V gene accounts for under half, and the others remain unexplained. For this sample the table gives 190,000 or so clones, of which 78% were detected only once. Roughly 2.8% of the sample rests with the top ten. The specimen sequenced was peripheral blood. These receptors all stem from a woman of 80 years or more with active or convalescent COVID-19.

The chain uses TRBV24-1 and TRBJ2-1; a weak D match, TRBD2 (6 bases). Trimming took 5 bases from V and 3 from J, leaving 16 bases between them. Germline CDR1 is KGHDR and CDR2 is SFDVKD. CDR3 length equals 16 residues. CDR3 sequence (DNA): TGTGCCACCAGTGGCGGGATTTCTCGGGGCTACAATGAGCAGTTCTTC. Its translation: CATSGGISRGYNEQFF.

The rearrangement joins TRBV3-1 (or the pseudogene TRBV3-2) to TRBJ1-4, with TRBD1 as a possible D gene (5 bases). Trimming stripped 0 bases from V and 7 bases from J, with 12 bases between. From germline, CDR1 is LGHDT and CDR2 YNNKEL (reference sequence). The CDR3 is made up of 15 amino acids. Here the CDR3 DNA reads TGTGCCAGCAGCCAAGAGGTCGGGGGTTCTGAAAAACTGTTTTTT. This codes for CASSQEVGGSEKLFF.